This T cell receptor (beta chain) was identified in a study of T-cell memory formation after mild COVID-19. Study at large: There were largely donor-specific TCR clusters. Whole-study results and caveats: Day 15 to 85 contracting clones showed balanced CD4/CD8; later expanders leaned CD4+. Researchers found some responding clones in pre-infection memory, a sign that cross-reactive memory joined.

Via MiXCR, TCRdb re-called the 5' RACE reads, giving one row per CDR3 protein. This sample has 400,000 to 450,000 distinct CDR3 sequences; 15% to 20% occur once, and the top ten carry roughly 21%. Germline values: CDR1 KGHDR, CDR2 SFDVKD. The CDR3 is 12 residues long. After removal of 7 bases from V and 5 bases from J, the junction contained 0 bases not matched to a gene. As to this clonotype: Antigen specificity is unknown.

The sample comprised PBMCs or a T cell subset sorted from them (not recorded which). This receptor was taken from a man aged 18 to 29 who had mild COVID-19 (a few samples of this study predate the infection). Cell type and time point are not known. The chain couples TRBV24-1 to TRBJ2-1, with 8 positions matching TRBD1. CDR3 bases: TGTGCCACCAGGGACAGGGACAATGAGCAGTTCTTC. Encoded protein: CATRDRDNEQFF.